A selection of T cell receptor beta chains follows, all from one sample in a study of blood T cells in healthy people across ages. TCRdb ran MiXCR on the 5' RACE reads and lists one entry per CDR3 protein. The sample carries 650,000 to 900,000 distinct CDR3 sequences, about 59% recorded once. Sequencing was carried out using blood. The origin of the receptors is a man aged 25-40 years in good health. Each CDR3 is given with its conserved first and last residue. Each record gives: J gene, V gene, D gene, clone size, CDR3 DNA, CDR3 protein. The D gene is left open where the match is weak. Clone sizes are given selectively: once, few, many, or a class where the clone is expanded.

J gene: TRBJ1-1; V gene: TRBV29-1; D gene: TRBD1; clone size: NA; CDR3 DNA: TGCAGCGTTGTAGCGTCGACAGGGGGCCTAACTGAAGCTTTCTTT; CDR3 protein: CSVVASTGGLTEAFF
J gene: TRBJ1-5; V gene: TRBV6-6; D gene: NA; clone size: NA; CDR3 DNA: TGTGCCAGCGGGGCGGGAATCTATAGCAATCAGCCCCAGCATTTT; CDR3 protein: CASGAGIYSNQPQHF
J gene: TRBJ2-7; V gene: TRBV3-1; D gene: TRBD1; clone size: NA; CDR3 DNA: TGTGCCAGCAGCCAAGATGCGTCAGGGGGCTACGAGCAGTACTTC; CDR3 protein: CASSQDASGGYEQYF
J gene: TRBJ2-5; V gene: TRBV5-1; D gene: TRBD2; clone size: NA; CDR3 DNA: TGCGCCAGCGGGTTAGCGGGGGGAGAGACCCAGTACTTC; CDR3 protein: CASGLAGGETQYF
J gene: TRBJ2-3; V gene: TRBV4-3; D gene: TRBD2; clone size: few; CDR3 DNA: TGCGCCAGCAGCCAAGAACAGCGGGGGATAGATACGCAGTATTTT; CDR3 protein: CASSQEQRGIDTQYF
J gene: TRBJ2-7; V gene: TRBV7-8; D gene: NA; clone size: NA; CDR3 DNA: TGTGCCAGCAGCTTAGGGGCTCTGTCACGCGAGCAGTACTTC; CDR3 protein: CASSLGALSREQYF
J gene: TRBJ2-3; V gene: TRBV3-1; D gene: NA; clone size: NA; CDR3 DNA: TGTGCCAGCAGCCAAACTAGGGAAGCGCAGTATTTT; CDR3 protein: CASSQTREAQYF
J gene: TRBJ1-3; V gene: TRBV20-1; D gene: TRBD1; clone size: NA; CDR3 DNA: TGCAGTGCTAGAGATGGGACAGGGGCGGGAAACACCATATATTTT; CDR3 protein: CSARDGTGAGNTIYF
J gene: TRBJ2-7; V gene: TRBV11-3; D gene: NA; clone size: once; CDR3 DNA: TGTGCCAGCAGCTTAGGGGCTGAGCTCTCGGAGCAGTACTTC; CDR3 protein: CASSLGAELSEQYF
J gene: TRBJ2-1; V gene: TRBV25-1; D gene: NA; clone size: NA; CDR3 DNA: TGTGCCAGCAGTGAATATGACATAGATAAGCCCCAGTTCTTC; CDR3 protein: CASSEYDIDKPQFF
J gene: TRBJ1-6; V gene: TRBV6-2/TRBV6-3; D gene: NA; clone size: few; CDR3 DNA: TGTGCCAGCAGCTACGGCTTTGGACAAACCCGTAAGAGCTCCTATAATTCACCCCTCCACTTT; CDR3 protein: CASSYGFGQTRKSSYNSPLHF
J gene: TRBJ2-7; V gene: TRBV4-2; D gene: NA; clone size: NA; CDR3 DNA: TGTGCCAACAGCCAAGATGGCGGACCCTACGAGCAGTACTTC; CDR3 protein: CANSQDGGPYEQYF
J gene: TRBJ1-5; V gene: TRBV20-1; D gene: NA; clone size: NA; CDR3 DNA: TGCAGTGCTAGAACCCCCGGACGGGTCAATCAGCCCCAGCATTTT; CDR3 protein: CSARTPGRVNQPQHF
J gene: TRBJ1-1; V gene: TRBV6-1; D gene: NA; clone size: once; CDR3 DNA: TGTGCCAGCAGTGGAAAGGGTAGGATTCTCTCTGAAGCTTTCTTT; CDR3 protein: CASSGKGRILSEAFF
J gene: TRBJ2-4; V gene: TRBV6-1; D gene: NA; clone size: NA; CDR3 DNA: TGTGCCAGCAGTGAATTCCGTAAACTAGCCAAAAACATTCAGTACTTC; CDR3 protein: CASSEFRKLAKNIQYF
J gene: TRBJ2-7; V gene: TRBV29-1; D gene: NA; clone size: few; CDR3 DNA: TGCAGCGTTGGTTCAGTCTCCTACGAGCAGTACTTC; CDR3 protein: CSVGSVSYEQYF
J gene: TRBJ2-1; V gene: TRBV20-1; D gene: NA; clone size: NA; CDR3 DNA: TGCAGTGCTAGACCGAGGACTACCGAAGTCTTCTATGAGCAGTTCTTC; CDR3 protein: CSARPRTTEVFYEQFF
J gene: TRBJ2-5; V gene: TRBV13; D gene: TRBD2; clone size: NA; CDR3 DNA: TGTGCCTGCAGCCACACCACCGAGCGGGGGACCCAGTACTTC; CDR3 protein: CACSHTTERGTQYF
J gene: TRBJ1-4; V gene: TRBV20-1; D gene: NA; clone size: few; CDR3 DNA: TGCAGTGCTAGTGGCGGGGTAACTAATGAAAAACTGTTTTTT; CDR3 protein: CSASGGVTNEKLFF
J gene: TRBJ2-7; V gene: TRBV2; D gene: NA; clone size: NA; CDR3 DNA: TGTGACAGCAGTGAAGGGGCGGACTTCCCATACAATGAGCAGTACTTC; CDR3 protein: CDSSEGADFPYNEQYF
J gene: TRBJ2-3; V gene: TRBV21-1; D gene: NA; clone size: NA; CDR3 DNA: TGTGCCAGCAGCCCGAGACTAGCGGGACAAACTAGCACAGATACGCAGTATTTT; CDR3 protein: CASSPRLAGQTSTDTQYF
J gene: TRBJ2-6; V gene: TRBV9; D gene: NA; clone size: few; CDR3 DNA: TGTGCCAGCAGCCCGAGAGGAGAGGGGGCCAACGTCCTGACTTTC; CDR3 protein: CASSPRGEGANVLTF
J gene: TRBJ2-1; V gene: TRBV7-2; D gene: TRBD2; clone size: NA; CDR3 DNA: TGTGCCAGCAGCTTACCGCCTAAAACTAGCGGGGGGCACTCCTACAATGAGCAGTTCTTC; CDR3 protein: CASSLPPKTSGGHSYNEQFF
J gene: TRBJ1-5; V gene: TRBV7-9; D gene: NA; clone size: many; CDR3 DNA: TGCGCCAGCAGCTTGGGTCAAAATCAGCCCCAGCATTTT; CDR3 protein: CASSLGQNQPQHF
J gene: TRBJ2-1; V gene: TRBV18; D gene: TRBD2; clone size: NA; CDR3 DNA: TGTGCCAGCTCACCACAAACTAGCGGGGGACGGGGTGAGCAGTTCTTC; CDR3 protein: CASSPQTSGGRGEQFF
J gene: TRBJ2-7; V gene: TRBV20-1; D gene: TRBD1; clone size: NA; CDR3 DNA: TGCAGTGCCAACGCCGGGACAGGGGCCCACGAGCAGTACTTC; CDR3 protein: CSANAGTGAHEQYF
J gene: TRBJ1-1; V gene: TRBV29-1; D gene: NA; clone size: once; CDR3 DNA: TGCAGCGTTGAAATAGGGGCCGGCCGTACTGAAGCTTTCTTT; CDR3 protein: CSVEIGAGRTEAFF
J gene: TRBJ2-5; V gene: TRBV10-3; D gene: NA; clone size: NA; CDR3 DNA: TGTGCCATCAGTGAGGGCAGGGAACAAGAGACCCAGTACTTC; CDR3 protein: CAISEGREQETQYF
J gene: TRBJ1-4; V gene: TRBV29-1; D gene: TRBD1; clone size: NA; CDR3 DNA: TGCAGCTTACAGGGGGAGAATGAAAAACTGTTTTTT; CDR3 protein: CSLQGENEKLFF
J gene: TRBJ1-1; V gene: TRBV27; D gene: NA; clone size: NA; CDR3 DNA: TGTGCCAGCAGTTCACACAGGAACACTGAAGCTTTCTTT; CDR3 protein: CASSSHRNTEAFF
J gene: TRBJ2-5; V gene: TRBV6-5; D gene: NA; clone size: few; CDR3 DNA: TGTGCCAGCAGTTATCCGGGGGACGTTCAAGAGACCCAGTACTTC; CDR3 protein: CASSYPGDVQETQYF
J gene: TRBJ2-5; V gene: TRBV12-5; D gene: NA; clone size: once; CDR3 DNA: TGTGCTAGTGGTTTGCCACCCTTACGGGGCCAGGAGACCCAGTACTTC; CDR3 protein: CASGLPPLRGQETQYF
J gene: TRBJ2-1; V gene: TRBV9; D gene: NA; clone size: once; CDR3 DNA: TGTGCCAGCAGCGTAGGTTCAGGGCAACTCTACAATGAGCAGTTCTTC; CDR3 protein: CASSVGSGQLYNEQFF
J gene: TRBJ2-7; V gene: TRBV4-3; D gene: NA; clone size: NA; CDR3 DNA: TGCGCCAGCAGCCAAGCGCTGGGAGTTTCCTACGAGCAGTACTTC; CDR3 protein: CASSQALGVSYEQYF
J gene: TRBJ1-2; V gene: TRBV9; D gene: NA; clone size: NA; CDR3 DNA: TGTGCCAGCAGCAAAGGGGGGCCCGGGGGCTACACCTTC; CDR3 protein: CASSKGGPGGYTF
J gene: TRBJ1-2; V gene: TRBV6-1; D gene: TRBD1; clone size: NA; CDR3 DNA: TGTGCCACCGCACAGGGGCTATATGGCTACACCTTC; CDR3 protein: CATAQGLYGYTF